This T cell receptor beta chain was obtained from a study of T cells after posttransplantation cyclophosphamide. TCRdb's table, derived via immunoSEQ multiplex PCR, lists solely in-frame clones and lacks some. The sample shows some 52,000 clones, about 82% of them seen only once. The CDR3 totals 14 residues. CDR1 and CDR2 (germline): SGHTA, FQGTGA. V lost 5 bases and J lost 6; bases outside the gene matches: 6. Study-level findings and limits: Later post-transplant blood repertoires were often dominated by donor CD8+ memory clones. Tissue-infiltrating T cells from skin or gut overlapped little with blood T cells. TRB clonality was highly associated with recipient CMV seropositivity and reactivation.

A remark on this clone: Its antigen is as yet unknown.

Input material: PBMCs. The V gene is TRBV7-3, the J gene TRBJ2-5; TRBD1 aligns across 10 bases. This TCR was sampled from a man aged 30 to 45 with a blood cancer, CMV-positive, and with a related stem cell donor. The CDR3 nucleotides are TGTGCCAGCAGCCCGACAGGGGGCGCGCAGACCCAGTACTTC. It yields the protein CASSPTGGAQTQYF.